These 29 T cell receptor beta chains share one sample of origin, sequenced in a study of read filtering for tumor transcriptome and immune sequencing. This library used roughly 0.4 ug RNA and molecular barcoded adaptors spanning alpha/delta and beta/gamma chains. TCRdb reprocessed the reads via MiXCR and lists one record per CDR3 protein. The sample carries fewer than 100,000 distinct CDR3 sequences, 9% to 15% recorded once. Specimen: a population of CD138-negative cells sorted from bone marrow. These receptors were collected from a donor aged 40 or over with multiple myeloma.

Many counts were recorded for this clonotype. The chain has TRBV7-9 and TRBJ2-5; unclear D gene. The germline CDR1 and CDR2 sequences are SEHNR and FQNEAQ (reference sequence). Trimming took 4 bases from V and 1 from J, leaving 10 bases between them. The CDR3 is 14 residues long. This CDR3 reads CASSSGWAQETQYF. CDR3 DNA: TGTGCCAGCAGCTCCGGATGGGCCCAAGAGACCCAGTACTTC.

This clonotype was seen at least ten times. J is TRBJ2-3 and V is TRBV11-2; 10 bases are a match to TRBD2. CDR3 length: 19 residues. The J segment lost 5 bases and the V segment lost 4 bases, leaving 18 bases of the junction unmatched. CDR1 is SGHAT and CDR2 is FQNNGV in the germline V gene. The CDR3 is CASSSQGGSGRAWGDTQYF. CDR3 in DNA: TGTGCCAGCAGCTCTCAAGGGGGGAGCGGGAGGGCCTGGGGAGATACGCAGTATTTT.

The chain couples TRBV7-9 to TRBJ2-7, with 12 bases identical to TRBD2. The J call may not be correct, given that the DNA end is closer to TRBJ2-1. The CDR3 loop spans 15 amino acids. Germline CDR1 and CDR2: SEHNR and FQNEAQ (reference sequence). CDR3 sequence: CASSLATSGSFEQFF. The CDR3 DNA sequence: TGTGCCAGCAGCTTAGCGACTAGCGGGAGTTTTGAGCAGTTCTTC.

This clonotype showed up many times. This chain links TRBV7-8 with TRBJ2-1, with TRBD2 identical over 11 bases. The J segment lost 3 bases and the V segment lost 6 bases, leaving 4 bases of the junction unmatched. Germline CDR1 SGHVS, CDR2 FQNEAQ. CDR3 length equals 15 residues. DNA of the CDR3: TGTGCCAGCAGAGCGGGACTAGCGGACTACAATGAGCAGTTCTTC. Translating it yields CASRAGLADYNEQFF.

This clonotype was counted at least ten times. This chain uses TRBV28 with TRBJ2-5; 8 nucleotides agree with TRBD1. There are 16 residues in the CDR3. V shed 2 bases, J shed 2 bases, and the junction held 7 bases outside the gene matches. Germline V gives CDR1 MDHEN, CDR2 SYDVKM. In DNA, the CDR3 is TGTGCCAGCAGTTTACTGATGACAGGGGTTCAAGAGACCCAGTACTTC. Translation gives CASSLLMTGVQETQYF.

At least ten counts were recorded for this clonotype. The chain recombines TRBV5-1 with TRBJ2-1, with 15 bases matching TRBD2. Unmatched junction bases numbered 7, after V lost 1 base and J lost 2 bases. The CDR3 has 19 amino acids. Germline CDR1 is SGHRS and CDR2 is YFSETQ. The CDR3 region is CASSLWGTSGRRTYNEQFF. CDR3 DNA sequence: TGCGCCAGCAGCTTGTGGGGGACTAGCGGGAGGAGAACCTACAATGAGCAGTTCTTC.

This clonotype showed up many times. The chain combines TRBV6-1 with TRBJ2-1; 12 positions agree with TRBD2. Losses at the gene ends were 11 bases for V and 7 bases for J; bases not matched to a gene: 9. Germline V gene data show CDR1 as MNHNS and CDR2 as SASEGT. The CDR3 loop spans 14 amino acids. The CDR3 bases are TGTGCCGGTCAACGGACTAGCGGGATGAATGAGCAGTTCTTC. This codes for CAGQRTSGMNEQFF.

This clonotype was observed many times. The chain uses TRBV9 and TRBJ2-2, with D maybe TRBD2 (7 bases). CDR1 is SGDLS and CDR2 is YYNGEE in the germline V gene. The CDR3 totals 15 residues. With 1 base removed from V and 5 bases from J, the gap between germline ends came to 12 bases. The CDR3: CASSVRGGGTGELFF. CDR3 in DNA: TGTGCCAGCAGCGTACGAGGGGGGGGAACCGGGGAGCTGTTTTTT. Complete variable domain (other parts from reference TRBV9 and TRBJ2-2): DSGVTQTPKHLITATGQRVTLRCSPRSGDLSVYWYQQSLDQGLQFLIQYYNGEERAKGNILERFSAQQFPDLHSELNLSSLELGDSALYFCASSVRGGGTGELFFGEGSRLTVL.

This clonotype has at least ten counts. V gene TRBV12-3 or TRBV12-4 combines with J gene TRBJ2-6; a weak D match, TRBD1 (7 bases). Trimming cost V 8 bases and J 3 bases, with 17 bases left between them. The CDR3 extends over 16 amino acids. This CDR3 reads CASGPGGGYGANVLTF. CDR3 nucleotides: TGTGCCAGCGGACCCGGAGGGGGCTATGGGGCCAACGTCCTGACTTTC.

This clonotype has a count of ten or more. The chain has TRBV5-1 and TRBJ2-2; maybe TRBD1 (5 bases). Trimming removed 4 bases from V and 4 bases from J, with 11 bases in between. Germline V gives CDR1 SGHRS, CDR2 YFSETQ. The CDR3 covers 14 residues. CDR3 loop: CASSTLRVTGELFF. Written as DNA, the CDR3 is TGCGCCAGCAGCACGCTCAGGGTCACCGGGGAGCTGTTTTTT.

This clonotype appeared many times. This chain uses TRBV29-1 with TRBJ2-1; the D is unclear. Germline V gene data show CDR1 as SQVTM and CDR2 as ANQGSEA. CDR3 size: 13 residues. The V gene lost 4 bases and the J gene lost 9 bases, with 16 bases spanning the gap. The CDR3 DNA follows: TGCAGCGTTGTTCCTCGAGCATGGTCTGAGCAGTTCTTC. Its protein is CSVVPRAWSEQFF.

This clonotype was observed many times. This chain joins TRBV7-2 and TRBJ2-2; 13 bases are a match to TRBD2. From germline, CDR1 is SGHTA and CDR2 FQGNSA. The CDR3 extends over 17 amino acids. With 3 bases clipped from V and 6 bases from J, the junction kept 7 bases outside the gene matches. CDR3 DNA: TGTGCCAGCAGCTTGTCTGTGACTAGCGGGAGGTCCGGGGAGCTGTTTTTT. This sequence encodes CASSLSVTSGRSGELFF.

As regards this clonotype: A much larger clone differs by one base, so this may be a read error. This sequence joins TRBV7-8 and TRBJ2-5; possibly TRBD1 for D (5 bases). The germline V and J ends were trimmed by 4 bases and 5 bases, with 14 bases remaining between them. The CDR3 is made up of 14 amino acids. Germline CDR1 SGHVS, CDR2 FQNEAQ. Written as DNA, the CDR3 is TGTGCCAGCAGCTCCGGCAGGGAAGGGGAGACCCAGTACTTC. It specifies CASSSGREGETQYF.

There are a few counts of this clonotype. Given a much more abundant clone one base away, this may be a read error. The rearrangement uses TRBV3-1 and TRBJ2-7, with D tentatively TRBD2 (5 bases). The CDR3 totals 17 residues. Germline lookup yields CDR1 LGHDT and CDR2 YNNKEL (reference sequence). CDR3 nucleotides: TGTGCCAGCAGCCAAGATGCAGGTCCTATAGGACTCTACGAGCTGTACTTC. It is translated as CASSQDAGPIGLYELYF.

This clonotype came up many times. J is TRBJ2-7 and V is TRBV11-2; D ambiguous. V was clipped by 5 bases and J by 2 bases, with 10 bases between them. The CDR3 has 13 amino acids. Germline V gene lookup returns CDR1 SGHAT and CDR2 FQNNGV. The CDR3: CASSLTSAYEQYF. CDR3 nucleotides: TGTGCCAGCAGCCTGACGTCAGCCTACGAGCAGTACTTC.

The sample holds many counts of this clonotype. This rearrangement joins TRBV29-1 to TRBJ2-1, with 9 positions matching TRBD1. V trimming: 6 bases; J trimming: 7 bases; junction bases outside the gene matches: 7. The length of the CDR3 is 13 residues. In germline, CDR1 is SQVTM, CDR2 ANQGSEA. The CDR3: CSVDRGVGNEQFF. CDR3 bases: TGCAGCGTGGACAGGGGCGTAGGGAATGAGCAGTTCTTC.

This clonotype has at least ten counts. The CDR3 loop reads CSASISMNTEAFF. The CDR3 nucleotides are TGCAGTGCTTCGATCTCGATGAACACTGAAGCTTTCTTT. The chain couples TRBV20-1 to TRBJ1-1; D unclear. The V end was cut by 5 bases, the J end by 0 bases, with 10 bases between. The CDR3 is 13 residues long. Germline V gene lookup returns CDR1 DFQATT and CDR2 SNEGSKA (reference sequence).

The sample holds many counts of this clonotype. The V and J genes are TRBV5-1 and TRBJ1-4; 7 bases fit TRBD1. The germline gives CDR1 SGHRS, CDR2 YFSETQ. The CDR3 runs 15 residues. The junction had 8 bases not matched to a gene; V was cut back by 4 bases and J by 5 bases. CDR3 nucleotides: TGCGCCAGCAGCGGAGAGGGACAGCAGAATGAAAAACTGTTTTTT. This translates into CASSGEGQQNEKLFF.

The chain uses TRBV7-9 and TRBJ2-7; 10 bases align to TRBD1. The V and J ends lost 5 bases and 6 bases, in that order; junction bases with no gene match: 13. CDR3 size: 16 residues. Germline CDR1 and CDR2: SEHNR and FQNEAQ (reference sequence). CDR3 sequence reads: CASSASGTGASGEQYF. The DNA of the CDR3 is TGTGCCAGCAGCGCATCCGGGACAGGGGCTTCTGGCGAGCAGTACTTC.

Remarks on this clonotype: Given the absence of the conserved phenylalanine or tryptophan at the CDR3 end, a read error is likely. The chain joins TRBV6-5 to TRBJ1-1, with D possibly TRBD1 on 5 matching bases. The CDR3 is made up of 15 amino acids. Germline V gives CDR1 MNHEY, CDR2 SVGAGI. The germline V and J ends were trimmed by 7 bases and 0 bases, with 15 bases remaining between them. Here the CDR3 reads CASIPGGGMNTEAFS. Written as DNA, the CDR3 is TGTGCCAGCATCCCGGGGGGGGGGATGAACACTGAAGCTTTCTCT.

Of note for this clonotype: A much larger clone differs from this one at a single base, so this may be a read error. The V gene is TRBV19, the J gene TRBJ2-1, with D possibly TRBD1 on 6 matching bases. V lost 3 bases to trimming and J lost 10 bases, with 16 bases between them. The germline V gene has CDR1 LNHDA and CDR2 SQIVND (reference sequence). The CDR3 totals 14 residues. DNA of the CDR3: TGTGCCAGTAGTATGGCAGGGGTGATCAAGGAGCAGTTCTTC. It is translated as CASSMAGVIKEQFF.

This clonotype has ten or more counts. CDR3 coding DNA: TGCGCCAGCAGCAAGGGGCCGAGCACAGATACGCAGTATTTT. Its translation: CASSKGPSTDTQYF. The chain carries TRBV5-1 and TRBJ2-3, with a tentative D call TRBD1 (5 bases). With 4 bases removed from V and 0 bases from J, the gap between germline ends came to 9 bases. The CDR3 consists of 14 residues. Germline V gives CDR1 SGHRS, CDR2 YFSETQ.

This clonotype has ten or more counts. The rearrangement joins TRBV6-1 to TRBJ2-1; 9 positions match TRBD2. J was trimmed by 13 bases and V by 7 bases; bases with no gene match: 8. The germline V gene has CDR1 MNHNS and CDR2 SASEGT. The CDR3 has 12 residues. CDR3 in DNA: TGTGCCAGCAAGGCGGGAGGGGACTCCCAGTTCTTC. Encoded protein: CASKAGGDSQFF.

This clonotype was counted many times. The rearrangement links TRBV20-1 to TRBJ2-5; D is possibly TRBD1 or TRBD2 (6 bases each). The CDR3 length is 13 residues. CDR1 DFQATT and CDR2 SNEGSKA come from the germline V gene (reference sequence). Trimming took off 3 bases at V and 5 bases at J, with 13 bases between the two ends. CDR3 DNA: TGCAGTGCTAGTTCCGGGGGCAGGGAGACCCAGTACTTC. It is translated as CSASSGGRETQYF.

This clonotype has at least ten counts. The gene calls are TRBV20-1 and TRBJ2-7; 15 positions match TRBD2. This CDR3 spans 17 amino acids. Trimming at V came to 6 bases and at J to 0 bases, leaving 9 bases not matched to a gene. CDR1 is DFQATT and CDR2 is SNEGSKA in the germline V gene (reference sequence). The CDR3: CSAYGLAGGPSSYEQYF. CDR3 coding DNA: TGCAGTGCCTATGGACTAGCGGGAGGGCCGAGCTCCTACGAGCAGTACTTC.

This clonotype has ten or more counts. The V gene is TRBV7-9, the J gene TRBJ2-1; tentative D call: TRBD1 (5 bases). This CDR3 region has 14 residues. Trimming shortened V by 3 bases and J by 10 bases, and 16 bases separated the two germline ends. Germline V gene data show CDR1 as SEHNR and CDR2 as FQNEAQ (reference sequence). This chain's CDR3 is CASSFQGPPLEQFF. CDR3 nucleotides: TGTGCCAGCAGCTTTCAGGGCCCCCCATTGGAGCAGTTCTTC.

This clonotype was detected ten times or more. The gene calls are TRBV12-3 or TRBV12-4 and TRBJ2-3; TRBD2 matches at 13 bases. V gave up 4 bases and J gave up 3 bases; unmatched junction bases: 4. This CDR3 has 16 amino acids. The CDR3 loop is CASSSTTSGRTDTQYF. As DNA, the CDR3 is TGTGCCAGCAGTTCCACGACTAGCGGGAGGACAGATACGCAGTATTTT.

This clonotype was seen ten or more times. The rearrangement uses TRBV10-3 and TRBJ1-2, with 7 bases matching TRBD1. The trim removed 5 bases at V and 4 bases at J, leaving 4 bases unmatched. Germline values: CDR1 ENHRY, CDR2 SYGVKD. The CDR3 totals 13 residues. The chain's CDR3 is CAISPGQLYGYTF. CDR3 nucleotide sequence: TGTGCCATCAGTCCGGGACAGCTCTATGGCTACACCTTC.

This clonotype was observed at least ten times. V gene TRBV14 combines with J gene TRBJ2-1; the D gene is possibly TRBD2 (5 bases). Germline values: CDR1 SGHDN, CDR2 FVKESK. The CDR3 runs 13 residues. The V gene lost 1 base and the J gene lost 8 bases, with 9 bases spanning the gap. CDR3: CASSQGLPDEQFF. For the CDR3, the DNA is TGTGCCAGCAGCCAAGGACTACCGGATGAGCAGTTCTTC. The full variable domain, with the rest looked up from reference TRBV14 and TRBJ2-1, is EAGVTQFPSHSVIEKGQTVTLRCDPISGHDNLYWYRRVMGKEIKFLLHFVKESKQDESGMPNNRFLAERTGGTYSTLKVQPAELEDSGVYFCASSQGLPDEQFFGPGTRLTVL.